What follows is one T cell receptor (beta chain) and its context. What it binds is unknown. This specimen includes other DNA sequences encoding the same CDR3. The entry originates in a study of cytomegalovirus exposure and HLA in healthy donors. Broader study findings: In vitro experiments confirmed that a few CMV-associated chains were specific for CMV antigens. HLA alleles were associated with some 17,000 TCR beta sequences in a later analysis at 0.05 false discovery rate. It was in a later analysis that TCR association rates were seen to vary by HLA locus, highest for DRB1 and lowest for HLA-C. Published work reported that the classifier diagnosed cytomegalovirus status with high specificity and sensitivity.

60 Vbeta and 13 Jbeta primers were used in PCR. The data were produced by immunoSEQ multiplex PCR, yet TCRdb's version contains in-frame clones alone and is incomplete. The top ten hold nearly 6% of the sample, which has approximately 220,000 clones, about 80% seen once. The length of the CDR3 is 13 residues. V was pared by 3 bases and J by 4 bases, with 2 bases of the junction left unmatched. The germline CDR1 and CDR2 sequences are MNHEY and SMNVEV (reference sequence). The chain couples TRBV27 to TRBJ1-2; 7 bases are a match to TRBD1. The sample comprised PBMCs. This sequence originates from a man aged 40-49 years in good health and CMV-seropositive. The CDR3 DNA reads as TGTGCCAGCAGTTTGGGGACAGCCTATGGCTACACCTTC. Translating it yields CASSLGTAYGYTF.